The table lists the clone carrying this T cell receptor (beta chain) with a few counts. Its antigen is not known. This entry is derived from a study of T cells after yellow fever vaccination. Whole-study context: Preparation of the low-cell-number fractions used SMART-Seq v4 Ultra Low Input. Regarding the study as a whole: Secondary responses were weaker yet peaked faster, day 5 versus 15. Only a minor proportion of clonotypes was detected across both CD4 and CD8 compartments.

The CDR3 has 14 residues. CDR1 is SGHRS, CDR2 YFSETQ, per germline. With V trimmed by 2 bases and J by 10 bases, 7 bases remained unmatched. Synthesis of TCR cDNA relied on 5'RACE template switching, which attached a universal primer site and UMIs. In TCRdb, the 5' RACE reads were re-called with MiXCR into one record per CDR3 protein. The repertoire holds 100,000 to 150,000 distinct CDR3 sequences, with approximately 16% as singletons. The receptor was isolated from a man between 18 and 35 years old who received the YFV17D yellow fever vaccine. Sequencing used CD8+ T cells sorted from PBMCs, obtained 5 days after the yellow fever booster vaccination. V usage is TRBV5-1 and J usage is TRBJ1-4; 8 nucleotides align to TRBD1. The CDR3: CASSFGTGSRKLFF. The CDR3 bases are TGCGCCAGCAGCTTCGGGACAGGCTCTAGAAAACTGTTTTTT.